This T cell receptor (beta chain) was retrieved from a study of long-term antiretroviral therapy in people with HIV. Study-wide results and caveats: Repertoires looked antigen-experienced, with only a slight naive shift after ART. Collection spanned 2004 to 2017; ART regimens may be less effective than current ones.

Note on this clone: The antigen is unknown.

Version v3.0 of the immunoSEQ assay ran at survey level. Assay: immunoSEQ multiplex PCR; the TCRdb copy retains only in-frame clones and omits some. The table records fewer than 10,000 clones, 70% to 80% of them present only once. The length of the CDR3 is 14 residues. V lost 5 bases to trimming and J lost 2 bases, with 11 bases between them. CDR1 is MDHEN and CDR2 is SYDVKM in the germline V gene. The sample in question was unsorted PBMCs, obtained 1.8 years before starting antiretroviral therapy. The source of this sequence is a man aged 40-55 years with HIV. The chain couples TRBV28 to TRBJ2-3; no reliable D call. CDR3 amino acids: CASSRVQSTDTQYF. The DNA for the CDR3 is TGTGCCAGCAGTAGGGTACAGTCCACAGATACGCAGTATTTT.